This T cell receptor beta chain derives from a study of OX40 agonist ivuxolimab in advanced cancers. Some background on the complete study: Ivuxolimab was an agonistic, fully human IgG2 monoclonal antibody directed against OX40 (CD134), a costimulatory receptor. Intravenous ivuxolimab was administered to patients every 2 weeks at six dose levels: 0.01, 0.1, 0.3, 1.5, 3 and 10 mg/kg. Among the 52 dose-escalation patients, 19 had hepatocellular carcinoma, 15 or so melanoma, 9 renal cell carcinoma and 9 head and neck cancer. The dose-escalation cohort was almost 85% male with a mean age of about 60 years, ranging from about 20 to 80. Patients were allowed to have had prior anti-PD-1, anti-PD-L1 or anti-CTLA-4 therapy, and 30% to 40% of the dose-escalation patients had been treated with checkpoint inhibitors. Partial responses were achieved by three dose-escalation patients, of whom one had hepatocellular carcinoma and two had cutaneous melanoma. The point of sequencing TCRbeta in the periphery was to test whether ivuxolimab changed TCR sequence diversity and drove clonal T-cell expansion. The paper describes the monotherapy dose-escalation part (N = 52 patients) of the phase I trial of ivuxolimab.

Study-level results and caveats: In the 0.1-3.0 mg/kg groups, partial responders were among the patients with the lowest normalized peripheral clonal expansion, particularly in CD8+ T cells. Low levels of normalized T-cell clonal expansion were also seen in some patients who did not respond. Antigen specificity was not determined for the clonally expanded peripheral T cells. After ivuxolimab, expanded clones were on average more numerous among CD8+ T cells than among CD4+ T cells. At doses of 0.1 to 3.0 mg/kg, clonal expansion of both CD4+ and CD8+ T cells in blood was seen between baseline and week 6.

The trial excluded patients who had a history of autoimmune disease or were on systemic immunosuppression. Peripheral blood for TCR sequencing was drawn from every dose cohort at baseline, at cycle 4 day 1 and at cycle 7 day 1. Samples came from an open-label, multicenter, first-in-human phase I dose-escalation trial of ivuxolimab. Adults with locally advanced or metastatic melanoma, renal cell, hepatocellular, or head and neck squamous cell carcinoma were enrolled in the trial. Before TCR sequencing, CD4+ T cells and CD8+ T cells were sorted from peripheral blood as separate populations. The germline V gene supplies CDR1 SGHDN and CDR2 FVKESK. The CDR3 spans 12 amino acids, including both terminal residues. For sequencing of the TCRbeta CDR3 region, genomic DNA was extracted from the sorted cells. The immunoSEQ Assay was used to sequence the TCRbeta CDR3 regions. TCRdb stores this immuneACCESS table with in-frame sequences only. Part of the clones is absent; in the studies checked, under half of the shortfall reflects unresolved V genes, and no reason is known for the rest. Within this sample are about 64,000 clones, with about 91% of them counted one time only. The ten largest clones represent roughly 0.45% of the sample.

Details on this clone: Its antigen remains unidentified. The CDR3 does not close with the conserved phenylalanine or tryptophan, likely indicating a read error. It is unclear where the CDR3 begins or ends on the DNA, so no DNA is shown, and the CDR3 is as TCRdb lists it.

Sequenced here: CD4+ or CD8+ T cells sorted from blood, sampled in a trial of the OX40 agonist ivuxolimab. Here the chain combines TRBV14 and TRBJ2-7; TRBD2, the table's D call, lacks a check against the DNA. This clonotype was sampled from an adult with an advanced solid tumor such as melanoma, head and neck, liver or kidney cancer. The CDR3 protein is CASSLGGGTSGP.